Following are 10 T cell receptor beta chains from one sample sequenced in a study of cytomegalovirus exposure and HLA in healthy donors. PCR used 60 Vbeta primers and 13 Jbeta primers. TCRdb's copy holds only in-frame clones and misses some; the assay was immunoSEQ multiplex PCR. The table has roughly 200,000 clones, around four fifths seen once. Input material: PBMCs. The receptors originated from a woman aged 55-69 years in good health and CMV-seropositive.

V is TRBV2 and J is TRBJ1-1, with unresolved D. CDR3 length: 14 residues. Per the germline V gene, CDR1 is SNHLY and CDR2 is FYNNEI. V lost 4 bases, J lost 1 base, and 10 bases lay in between. The CDR3 nucleotides are TGTGCCAGCAGTGGGGGAGGGAAGAACACTGAAGCTTTCTTT. It specifies CASSGGGKNTEAFF.

Regarding this clone: The junction does not match germline at one end; this may be a read error. The sample has other DNA sequences that encode this CDR3 too. The rearrangement uses TRBV5-4 and TRBJ2-7; 9 nucleotides match TRBD1. The CDR3 covers 14 residues. Germline CDR1 is SGHNT and CDR2 is YYREEE (reference sequence). CDR3 loop: CASSARDRAYEQYF. In DNA, the CDR3 is TGCGCCAGCAGCGCCCGGGACAGGGCCTACGAGCAGTACTTC.

The V and J genes are TRBV7-7 and TRBJ2-5, with 7 bases fitting TRBD1. Trimming cost V 4 bases and J 1 base; bases outside gene matches: 6. Germline V lookup: CDR1 SSHAT, CDR2 FNYEAQ (reference sequence). The CDR3 has 15 amino acids. The CDR3 DNA reads as TGTGCCAGCAGCTCCTCCGGGACAGTCCAAGAGACCCAGTACTTC. It codes for CASSSSGTVQETQYF.

The chain employs TRBV6-6 and TRBJ1-4, with D possibly matching TRBD1 (6 bases). CDR1 and CDR2 (germline): MNHNY, SVGAGI (reference sequence). There are 16 residues in the CDR3. The ends were cut back, 0 bases at V and 8 bases at J, with 16 bases in the middle. CDR3 protein: CASSYSLQGQSEKLFF. CDR3 nucleotides: TGTGCCAGCAGTTACTCGCTCCAAGGACAGTCGGAAAAACTGTTTTTT.

This clone was counted a single time. One junction end does not reproduce the germline sequence, and a read error may be involved. The genes are TRBV19 and TRBJ1-2; D is ambiguous. Germline-derived CDR1 and CDR2 are LNHDA and SQIVND (reference sequence). The CDR3 runs to 12 residues. For the CDR3, the DNA is TGTGCCAGTTTAAGGCCAGCCGGCGGCTACGCCTTC. Its protein product is CASLRPAGGYAF.

CDR3: CASRLLAETGELFF. The CDR3 nucleotides read TGTGCCAGCCGTTTGTTAGCGGAAACCGGGGAGCTGTTTTTT. V and J are TRBV6-1 and TRBJ2-2, with D possibly matching TRBD2 (6 bases). CDR3 length: 14 residues. V was clipped by 8 bases and J by 5 bases, with 15 bases between them. Germline values: CDR1 MNHNS, CDR2 SASEGT.

The V and J genes are TRBV21-1 and TRBJ2-7; TRBD2, the table's D call, was not compared with the DNA. TRBV21-1 represents a pseudogene. The CDR3 runs 14 residues. CDR3 loop: CASSKEHRVYEQYF. The CDR3 DNA reads TGTGCCAGCAGCAAAGAGCATCGCGTCTACGAGCAGTACTTC.

The chain is built from TRBV7-9 and TRBJ2-4, with 8 bases aligning to TRBD2. This CDR3 is built from 14 residues. The V gene's germline CDR1 is SEHNR and CDR2 FQNEAQ (reference sequence). V lost 7 bases and J lost 5; bases outside the gene matches: 7. DNA of the CDR3: TGTGCCAGCAACGATGCGGGGGGCCAAAACATTCAGTACTTC. Protein product: CASNDAGGQNIQYF.

This sequence joins TRBV5-1 and TRBJ2-2; D not resolved. Germline V gene data show CDR1 as SGHRS and CDR2 as YFSETQ. V was pared by 4 bases and J by 2 bases, with 15 bases between. The CDR3 is 16 amino acids. CDR3 bases: TGCGCCAGCAGCCTGGCCGTATCAGAAAACACCGGGGAGCTGTTTTTT. It specifies CASSLAVSENTGELFF. The full variable domain, with the rest looked up from reference TRBV5-1 and TRBJ2-2, is KAGVTQTPRYLIKTRGQQVTLSCSPISGHRSVSWYQQTPGQGLQFLFEYFSETQRNKGNFPGRFSGRQFSNSRSEMNVSTLELGDSALYLCASSLAVSENTGELFFGEGSRLTVL.

The chain uses TRBV5-1 and TRBJ2-5, with D possibly being TRBD2 (5 bases). This CDR3 is 13 amino acids long. V lost 5 bases, J lost 2 bases, and 10 bases lay in between. Germline lookup yields CDR1 SGHRS and CDR2 YFSETQ. CDR3: CASRVDSQETQYF. The CDR3 DNA follows: TGCGCCAGCAGAGTGGACTCGCAAGAGACCCAGTACTTC.